This T cell receptor beta chain was sequenced in a study of blood T cell repertoires in COVID-19. Study-wide context: Collection of acute and convalescent COVID-19 samples took place in the United States, Italy and Spain.

It was during active infection that Seattle patients were enrolled and then longitudinally followed. This CDR3 has 13 amino acids. The V end lost 2 bases, the J end lost 7 bases, and 12 bases lay between the germline ends. CDR1 MNHEY and CDR2 SVGAGI come from the germline V gene. TCRdb keeps only in-frame clones here, not all; method: immunoSEQ multiplex PCR. The sample consists of a few hundred thousand clones, around 90% of them appearing once. The source is a person under 30 with COVID-19, enrolled during active disease. Specimen: peripheral blood. The rearrangement links TRBV6-5 to TRBJ2-7; perhaps TRBD1 as D (5 bases). The CDR3, as DNA: TGTGCCAGCAGTTACGTAGGGGTTGGTGAGCAGTACTTC. As protein: CASSYVGVGEQYF.